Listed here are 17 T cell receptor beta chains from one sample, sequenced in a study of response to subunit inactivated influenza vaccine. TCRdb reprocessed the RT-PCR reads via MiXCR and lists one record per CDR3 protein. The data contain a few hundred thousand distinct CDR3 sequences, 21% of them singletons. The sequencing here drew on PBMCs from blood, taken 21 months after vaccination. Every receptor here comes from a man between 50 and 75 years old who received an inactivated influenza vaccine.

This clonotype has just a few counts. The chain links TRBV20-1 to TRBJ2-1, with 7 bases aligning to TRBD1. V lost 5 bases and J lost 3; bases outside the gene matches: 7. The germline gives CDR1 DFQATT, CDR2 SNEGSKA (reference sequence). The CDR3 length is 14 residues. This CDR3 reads CSAPRDSFYNEQFF. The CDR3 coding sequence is TGCAGTGCTCCCCGGGACAGCTTCTACAATGAGCAGTTCTTC.

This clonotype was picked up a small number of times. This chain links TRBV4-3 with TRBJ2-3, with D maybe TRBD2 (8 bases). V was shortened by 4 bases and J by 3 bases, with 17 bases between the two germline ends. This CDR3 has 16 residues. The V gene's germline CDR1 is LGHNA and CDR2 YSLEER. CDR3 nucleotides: TGCGCCAGCAGCCCTCAAGGGGGCGGGGGGACAGATACGCAGTATTTT. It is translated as CASSPQGGGGTDTQYF.

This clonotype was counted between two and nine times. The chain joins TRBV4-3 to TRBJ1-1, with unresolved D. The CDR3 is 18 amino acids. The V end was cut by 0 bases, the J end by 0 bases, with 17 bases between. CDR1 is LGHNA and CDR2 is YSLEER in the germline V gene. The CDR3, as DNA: TGCGCCAGCAGCCAAGATCTTTGGTCGTGGGGTGTGAACACTGAAGCTTTCTTT. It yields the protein CASSQDLWSWGVNTEAFF.

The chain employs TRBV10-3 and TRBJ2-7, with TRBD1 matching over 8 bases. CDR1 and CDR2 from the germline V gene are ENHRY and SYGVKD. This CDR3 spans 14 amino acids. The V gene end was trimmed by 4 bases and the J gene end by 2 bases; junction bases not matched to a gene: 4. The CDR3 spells CAISGQGFTYEQYF. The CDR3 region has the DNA TGTGCCATCAGTGGACAGGGGTTCACCTACGAGCAGTACTTC.

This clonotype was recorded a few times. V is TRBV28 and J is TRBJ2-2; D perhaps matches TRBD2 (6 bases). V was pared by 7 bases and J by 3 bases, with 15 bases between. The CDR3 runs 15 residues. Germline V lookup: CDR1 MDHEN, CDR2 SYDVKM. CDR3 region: CASTSAGVYTGELFF. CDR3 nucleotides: TGTGCCAGCACCTCAGCGGGTGTGTACACCGGGGAGCTGTTTTTT.

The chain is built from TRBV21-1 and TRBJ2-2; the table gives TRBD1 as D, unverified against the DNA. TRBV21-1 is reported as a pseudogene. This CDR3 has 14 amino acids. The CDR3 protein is CASTPYRAPGELFF. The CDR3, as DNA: TGTGCCAGCACCCCCTACAGGGCACCCGGGGAGCTGTTTTTT.

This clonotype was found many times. CDR3 sequence (DNA): TGTGCCAGCAGCGTAGAGGTAGGGACAGGGCTACGCGGCTACACCTTC. This codes for CASSVEVGTGLRGYTF. The chain has TRBV9 and TRBJ1-2, with TRBD1 matching 9 bases. Germline V gene sequence: CDR1 SGDLS, CDR2 YYNGEE. The CDR3 totals 16 residues. V shed 0 bases and J 8 bases; nucleotides not matched to a gene: 11.

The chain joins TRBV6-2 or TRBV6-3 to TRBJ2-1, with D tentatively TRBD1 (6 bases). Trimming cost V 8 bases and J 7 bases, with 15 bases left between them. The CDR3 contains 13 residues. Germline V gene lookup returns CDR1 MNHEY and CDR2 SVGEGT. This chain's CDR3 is CASHRDTGNEQFF. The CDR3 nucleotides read TGTGCCAGCCACAGGGACACCGGTAATGAGCAGTTCTTC.

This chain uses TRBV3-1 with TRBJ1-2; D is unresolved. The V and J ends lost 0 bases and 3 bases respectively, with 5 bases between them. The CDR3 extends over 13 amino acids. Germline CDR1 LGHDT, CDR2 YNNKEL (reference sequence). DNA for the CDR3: TGTGCCAGCAGCCAAGACGGATACTATGGCTACACCTTC. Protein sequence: CASSQDGYYGYTF. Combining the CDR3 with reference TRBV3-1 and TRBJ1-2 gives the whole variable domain DTAVSQTPKYLVTQMGNDKSIKCEQNLGHDTMYWYKQDSKKFLKIMFSYNNKELIINETVPNRFSPKSPDKAHLNLHINSLELGDSAVYFCASSQDGYYGYTFGSGTRLTVV.

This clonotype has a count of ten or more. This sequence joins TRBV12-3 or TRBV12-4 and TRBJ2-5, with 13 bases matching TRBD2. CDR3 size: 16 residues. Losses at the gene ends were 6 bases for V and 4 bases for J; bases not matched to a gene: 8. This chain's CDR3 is CASSPGGLAGRETQYF. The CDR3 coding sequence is TGTGCCAGCAGCCCTGGGGGACTAGCGGGACGAGAGACCCAGTACTTC.

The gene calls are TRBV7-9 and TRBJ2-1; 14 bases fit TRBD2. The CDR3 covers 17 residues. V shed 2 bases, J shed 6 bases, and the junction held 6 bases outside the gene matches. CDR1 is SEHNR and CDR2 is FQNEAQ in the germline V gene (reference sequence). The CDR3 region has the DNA TGTGCCAGCAGCTTAAGGTGGGGGACTAGCGGGGGCAATGAGCAGTTCTTC. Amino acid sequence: CASSLRWGTSGGNEQFF.

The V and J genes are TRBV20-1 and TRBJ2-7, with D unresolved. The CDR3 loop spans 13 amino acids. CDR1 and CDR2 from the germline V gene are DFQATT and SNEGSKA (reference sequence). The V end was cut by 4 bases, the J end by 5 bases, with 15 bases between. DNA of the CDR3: TGCAGTGCTATTGACCTCCCGAAGGACGAGCAGTACTTC. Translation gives CSAIDLPKDEQYF.

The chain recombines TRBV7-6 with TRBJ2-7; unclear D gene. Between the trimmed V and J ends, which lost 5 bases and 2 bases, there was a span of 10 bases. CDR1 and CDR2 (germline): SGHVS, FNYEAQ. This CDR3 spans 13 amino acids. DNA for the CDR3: TGTGCCAGCAGCCCCTCTCGAGCCTACGAGCAGTACTTC. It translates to CASSPSRAYEQYF.

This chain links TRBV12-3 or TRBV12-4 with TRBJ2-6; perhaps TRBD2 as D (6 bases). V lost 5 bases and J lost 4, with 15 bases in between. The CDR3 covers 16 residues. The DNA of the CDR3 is TGTGCCAGCAGTCTGCCTCGGGGGAGGGGGGCCAACGTCCTGACTTTC. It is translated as CASSLPRGRGANVLTF.

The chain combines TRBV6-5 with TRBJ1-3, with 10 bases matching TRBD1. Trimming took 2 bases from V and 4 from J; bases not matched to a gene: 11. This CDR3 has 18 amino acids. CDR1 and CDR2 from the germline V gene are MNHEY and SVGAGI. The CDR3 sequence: CASSYIRDRGSRGNTIYF. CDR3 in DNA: TGTGCCAGCAGTTACATCCGGGACAGGGGATCAAGAGGAAACACCATATATTTT.

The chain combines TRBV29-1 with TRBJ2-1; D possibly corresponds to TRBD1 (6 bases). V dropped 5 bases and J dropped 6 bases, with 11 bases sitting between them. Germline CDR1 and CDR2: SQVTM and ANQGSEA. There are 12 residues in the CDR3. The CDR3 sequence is CSVRLQGNEQFF. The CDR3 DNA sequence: TGCAGCGTTCGCCTACAGGGCAATGAGCAGTTCTTC.

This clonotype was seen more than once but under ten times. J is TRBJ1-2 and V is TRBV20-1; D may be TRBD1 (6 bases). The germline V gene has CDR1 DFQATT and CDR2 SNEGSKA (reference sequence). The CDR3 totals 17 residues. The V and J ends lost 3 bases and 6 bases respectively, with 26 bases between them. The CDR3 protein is CSASREALTRGRDGYTF. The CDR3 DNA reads TGCAGTGCTAGTAGAGAGGCCCTCACCAGGGGACGAGATGGCTACACCTTC.